A selection of T cell receptor beta chains follows, all from one sample in a study of CD8 T cells in ankylosing spondylitis. TCRdb analysed the 5' RACE reads with MiXCR anew, one entry per CDR3 protein. Of approximately 240,000 distinct CDR3 sequences detected, roughly a tenth appear once; the ten largest clones hold 2.6%. Sample: blood, either unsorted or a sorted T cell fraction (not recorded which). The receptor set was obtained from a male donor with ankylosing spondylitis or in good health (not recorded which). CDR3s include the opening cysteine and the closing phenylalanine or tryptophan. The D gene is left open where the match is weak. Clone sizes are given selectively: once, few, many, or a class where the clone is expanded.

size	J	V	D	CDR3	DNA
few	TRBJ1-1	TRBV19	TRBD1	CASSLDRGDTEAFF	TGTGCCAGTAGCCTGGACAGGGGGGACACTGAAGCTTTCTTT
-	TRBJ1-1	TRBV6-5	-	CASSYSRGGGRPNTEAFF	TGTGCCAGCAGTTACTCGAGGGGAGGAGGGAGACCGAACACTGAAGCTTTCTTT
many	TRBJ2-7	TRBV7-9	TRBD2	CASSPSGVSYEQYF	TGTGCCAGCAGCCCTAGCGGGGTTTCCTACGAGCAGTACTTC
many	TRBJ2-2	TRBV12-3/TRBV12-4	-	CASQSLWGDNRDYHTGELFF	TGTGCCAGCCAGAGCCTCTGGGGGGACAACCGGGACTATCACACCGGGGAGCTGTTTTTT
many	TRBJ2-2	TRBV20-1	-	CSASPGANTGELFF	TGCAGTGCTAGCCCAGGGGCAAACACCGGGGAGCTGTTTTTT
many	TRBJ2-7	TRBV30	TRBD1	CAWSRDSYEQYF	TGTGCCTGGAGCAGGGACAGCTACGAGCAGTACTTC
-	TRBJ2-7	TRBV7-2	-	CASSFIGGAGEQYF	TGTGCCAGCAGCTTTATAGGAGGGGCGGGTGAGCAGTACTTC
many	TRBJ2-1	TRBV20-1	-	CSVRGEVSEQFF	TGCAGTGTCAGAGGAGAGGTCAGTGAGCAGTTCTTC
many	TRBJ2-1	TRBV3-1	TRBD2	CASSQPSGSSYNEQFF	TGTGCCAGCAGCCAACCTAGCGGGAGCTCCTACAATGAGCAGTTCTTC
few	TRBJ2-1	TRBV12-2	-	CASRFSASGRAMFF	TGTGCAAGTCGCTTTTCAGCTAGCGGGAGGGCCATGTTCTTC
few	TRBJ1-2	TRBV11-3	-	CASSLDLGPYGYTF	TGTGCCAGCAGCTTAGATCTGGGCCCCTATGGCTACACCTTC
many	TRBJ1-1	TRBV25-1	-	CASRLEGNTEAFF	TGTGCCAGCAGGCTCGAGGGGAACACTGAAGCTTTCTTT
many	TRBJ2-2	TRBV3-1	TRBD2	CASSQGGSDVGELFF	TGTGCCAGCAGCCAAGGCGGGAGCGACGTCGGGGAGCTGTTTTTT
many	TRBJ2-1	TRBV3-1	TRBD2	CASRGTSGNNEQFF	TGTGCCAGCAGGGGGACTAGCGGTAACAATGAGCAGTTCTTC
many	TRBJ1-4	TRBV7-9	TRBD1	CASSSGTGDEKLFF	TGTGCCAGCAGCTCCGGGACAGGGGATGAAAAACTGTTTTTT
-	TRBJ2-3	TRBV5-1	-	CASSVGTEDTQYF	TGCGCCAGCAGCGTCGGGACTGAGGATACGCAGTATTTT
many	TRBJ2-3	TRBV30	TRBD2	CAWRWGGTPGDTQYF	TGTGCCTGGAGATGGGGAGGGACTCCAGGAGATACGCAGTATTTT
many	TRBJ1-2	TRBV30	TRBD1	CAWRGTGSGYGYTF	TGTGCCTGGAGGGGGACAGGGTCAGGCTATGGCTACACCTTC
few	TRBJ2-3	TRBV3-1	TRBD2	CASSLEWARGVEDTQYF	TGTGCCAGCAGCCTTGAGTGGGCGCGGGGGGTAGAAGATACGCAGTATTTT
-	TRBJ2-1	TRBV12-3/TRBV12-4	-	CASSFRGINHNEQFF	TGTGCCAGCAGTTTCCGCGGGATCAACCACAATGAGCAGTTCTTC
-	TRBJ2-1	TRBV6-6	-	CAPGIPTYNEQFF	TGTGCCCCGGGGATACCTACCTACAATGAGCAGTTCTTC
-	TRBJ2-1	TRBV11-1	-	CASSLAVGSMSSYNEQFF	TGTGCCAGCAGCTTAGCGGTCGGCTCTATGAGCTCCTACAATGAGCAGTTCTTC
few	TRBJ2-1	TRBV11-2	TRBD2	CASSFYATSGGSSYNEQFF	TGTGCCAGCAGCTTCTACGCCACTAGCGGAGGGAGCTCCTACAATGAGCAGTTCTTC
few	TRBJ2-1	TRBV5-1	-	CASSDAEGAYNEQFF	TGCGCCAGCAGCGACGCGGAGGGAGCTTACAATGAGCAGTTCTTC
-	TRBJ1-1	TRBV12-3/TRBV12-4	-	CASSWGFEAFF	TGTGCCAGCAGTTGGGGGTTTGAAGCTTTCTTT
many	TRBJ2-3	TRBV4-1	TRBD2	CASSPDLAGVTDTQYF	TGCGCCAGCAGCCCGGATCTAGCGGGGGTTACAGATACGCAGTATTTT
many	TRBJ2-3	TRBV6-1	-	CASSGNVAFDTQYF	TGTGCCAGCAGTGGCAACGTAGCATTCGATACGCAGTATTTT
many	TRBJ2-1	TRBV19	-	CASSIEINYNEQFF	TGTGCCAGTAGTATAGAAATTAACTACAATGAGCAGTTCTTC